The next 5 T cell receptor beta chains were all read from a single sample in a study of blood T cell repertoires in COVID-19. The data were produced by immunoSEQ multiplex PCR, yet TCRdb's version contains in-frame clones alone and is incomplete. The data contain 400,000 or so clones, roughly nine tenths of them seen just once; the ten biggest clones take up 1.1%. Sequences were obtained from PBMCs or T cells enriched from blood (not recorded which). These receptors were collected from a man aged 25-40 years who had recovered from COVID-19.

The chain recombines TRBV28 with TRBJ2-3; TRBD1 is a possible D gene (5 bases). The V gene's germline CDR1 is MDHEN and CDR2 SYDVKM. The CDR3 is 13 amino acids. Trimming shortened V by 3 bases and J by 8 bases, and 12 bases separated the two germline ends. CDR3 DNA sequence: TGTGCCAGCAGTTTCCCACCGCAGGGTACGCAGTATTTT. Its protein product is CASSFPPQGTQYF.

CDR3 nucleotide sequence: TGTGCCAGCAGCCAACAGGGTTACTCTGGAAACACCATATATTTT. It codes for CASSQQGYSGNTIYF. The V gene is TRBV3-1 (or the pseudogene TRBV3-2), the J gene TRBJ1-3, with TRBD1 as a possible D gene (5 bases). Deletions cut 2 bases from V and 0 bases from J, with 8 bases between. The CDR3 extends over 15 amino acids. In germline, CDR1 is LGHDT, CDR2 YNNKEL (reference sequence).

V and J are TRBV6-5 and TRBJ1-5; 8 bases match TRBD1. The junction had 6 bases not matched to a gene; V was cut back by 8 bases and J by 0 bases. Germline CDR1 is MNHEY and CDR2 is SVGAGI. The CDR3 contains 15 residues. CDR3 amino acids: CASGTGTDSNQPQHF. In nucleotides, the CDR3 is TGTGCCAGCGGGACAGGCACTGATAGCAATCAGCCCCAGCATTTT.

Concerning this clone itself: The sample contains more than one DNA sequence encoding this CDR3. The rearrangement uses TRBV15 and TRBJ1-2; D call uncertain. Trimming left V 0 bases short and J 4 bases short, with 3 bases between. The CDR3 sequence is 12 residues long. Germline V gives CDR1 LNHNV, CDR2 YYDKDF (reference sequence). For the CDR3, the DNA is TGTGCCACCAGCAGAGATAGCTATGGCTACACCTTC. Protein product: CATSRDSYGYTF.

The chain is built from TRBV5-1 and TRBJ2-2, with D tentatively TRBD1 (7 bases). The CDR3 is 15 amino acids. With 5 bases removed from V and 0 bases from J, the gap between germline ends came to 11 bases. Germline V lookup: CDR1 SGHRS, CDR2 YFSETQ. In nucleotides, the CDR3 is TGCGCCAGCAGGGGCGGGACAGCGAACACCGGGGAGCTGTTTTTT. It yields the protein CASRGGTANTGELFF.